The sequence of this TCR beta chain was determined in a study of shared clonotypes between healthy human individuals. Notes on the study in general: The study drew on few donors, limiting represented genetic and exposure-history diversity. Lower generation probabilities were found for non-shared clonotypes than for those shared by all four donors.

The CDR3 extends over 13 amino acids. Trimming shortened V by 2 bases and J by 5 bases, and 9 bases separated the two germline ends. Germline lookup yields CDR1 SGHAT and CDR2 FQNNGV. Produced via immunoSEQ multiplex PCR; TCRdb's table is partial and in-frame only. Found here are some 1.1 million clones, approximately 80% of them singletons; the top ten hold 0.89%. With respect to this clone: Antigen specificity is unknown.

V and J are TRBV11-2 and TRBJ1-1; D is unclear. The sequence was obtained from a man younger than 35 in good health. Some clones in this sample may be carry-over from other donors' samples. Sequencing was done on a sample of memory CD4+ T cells from PBMCs. Subset in this sample: CD45RA-negative fraction. The CDR3 coding sequence is TGTGCCAGCAGCTTACAACACCAGACTGAAGCTTTCTTT. The encoded protein is CASSLQHQTEAFF. Looking up the rest from reference TRBV11-2 and TRBJ1-1 gives the full variable domain: EAGVAQSPRYKIIEKRQSVAFWCNPISGHATLYWYQQILGQGPKLLIQFQNNGVVDDSQLPKDRFSAERLKGVDSTLKIQPAKLEDSAVYLCASSLQHQTEAFFGQGTRLTVV.